This T cell receptor beta chain derives from a study of T cells after yellow fever vaccination. In the study overall: Researchers used SMART-Seq v4 Ultra Low Input to prepare fractions that had low cell numbers.

This clonotype was found many times. Its antigen remains unknown. Study conclusions and caveats: The bulk population could contribute abundant contaminating clonotypes to FACS-sorted repertoires. In post-booster samples, most primary-vaccination clones reappeared (around 95% CD4, 70% to 90% CD8). Overlap between CD4 and CD8 compartments was detected for a small share of clonotypes.

TCRdb re-called the 5' RACE reads with MiXCR, one entry per CDR3 protein. Of hundreds of thousands of distinct CDR3 sequences in the sample, under 7.5% were seen once. The sample here was PBMCs, taken 5 days after the yellow fever booster vaccination. The clonotype comes from a man aged 25 to 40 who received the YFV17D yellow fever vaccine.

DNA for the CDR3: TGTGCCAGCAGTTCGGCGGGGTCCCTCGCCGAGCAGTACTTC. Its translation: CASSSAGSLAEQYF. V usage is TRBV12-3 or TRBV12-4 and J usage is TRBJ2-7; the D gene is possibly TRBD2 (6 bases). The CDR3 spans 14 residues. Trimming cost V 4 bases and J 6 bases, with 16 bases left between them.